This TCR beta chain was retrieved from a study of regulatory T cells in long-lasting Graves disease. Construction of the TCR beta libraries employed iRepertoire HTBI primers in conjunction with Arm-PCR of CDR3 regions. The authors' processing: The samples included approximately 60 TRBV and roughly 14 TRBJ segments. TCRdb re-derived calls from the multiplex PCR reads in MiXCR, one entry per CDR3 protein. TCRdb's processing, not the authors', yielded these V and J calls. The sample carries some 600,000 distinct CDR3 sequences, approximately 16% recorded once. Time point denoted: newly diagnosed GD, antithyroid drugs for less than 3 months. TCR sequences were obtained from RNA taken from PBMCs. The V gene's germline CDR1 is SGHVS and CDR2 FNYEAQ. The length of the CDR3 is 16 residues. V lost 5 bases and J lost 4; bases outside the gene matches: 9. These data also featured in a second study, about T cells in Graves' hyperthyroidism and ophthalmopathy. That work contributes: Stable hyperthyroidism: no ophthalmopathy progression over 18 months of follow-up.

The rearrangement uses TRBV7-6 and TRBJ1-5, with 9 bases identical to TRBD1. The starting material was peripheral blood mononuclear cells (PBMCs), obtained at new diagnosis, from a patient treated with antithyroid drugs. This sequence was found in a man aged 18 to 30 with Graves disease. CDR3 region: CASSHDRGELNQPQHF. The CDR3 DNA reads TGTGCCAGCAGCCATGACAGGGGGGAACTAAATCAGCCCCAGCATTTT.